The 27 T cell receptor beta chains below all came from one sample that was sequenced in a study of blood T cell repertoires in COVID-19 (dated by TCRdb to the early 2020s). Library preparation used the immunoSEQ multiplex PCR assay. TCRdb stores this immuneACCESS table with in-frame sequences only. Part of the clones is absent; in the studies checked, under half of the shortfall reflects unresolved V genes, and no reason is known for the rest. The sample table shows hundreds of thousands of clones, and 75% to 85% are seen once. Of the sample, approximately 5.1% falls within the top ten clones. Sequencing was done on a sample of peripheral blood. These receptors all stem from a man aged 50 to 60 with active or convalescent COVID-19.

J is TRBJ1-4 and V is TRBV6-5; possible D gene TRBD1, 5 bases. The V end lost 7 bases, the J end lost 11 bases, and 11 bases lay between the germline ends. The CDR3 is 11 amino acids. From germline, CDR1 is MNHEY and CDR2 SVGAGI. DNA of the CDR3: TGTGCCAGCACGTTAACAGGCAAACTGTTTTTT. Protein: CASTLTGKLFF.

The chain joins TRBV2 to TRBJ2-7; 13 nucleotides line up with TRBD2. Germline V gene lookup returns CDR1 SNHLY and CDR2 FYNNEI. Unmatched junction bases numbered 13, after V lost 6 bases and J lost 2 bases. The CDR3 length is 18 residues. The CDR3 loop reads CASRGQGLAGKSAYEQYF. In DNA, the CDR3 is TGTGCCAGCAGGGGACAGGGACTAGCGGGAAAGTCGGCCTACGAGCAGTACTTC.

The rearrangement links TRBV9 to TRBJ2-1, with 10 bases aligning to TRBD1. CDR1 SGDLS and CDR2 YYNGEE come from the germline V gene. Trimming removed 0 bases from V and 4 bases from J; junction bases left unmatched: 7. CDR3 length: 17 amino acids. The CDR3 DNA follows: TGTGCCAGCAGCGTAGCGTCAGGGACAGGGGCATACAATGAGCAGTTCTTC. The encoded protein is CASSVASGTGAYNEQFF. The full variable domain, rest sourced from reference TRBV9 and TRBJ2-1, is DSGVTQTPKHLITATGQRVTLRCSPRSGDLSVYWYQQSLDQGLQFLIQYYNGEERAKGNILERFSAQQFPDLHSELNLSSLELGDSALYFCASSVASGTGAYNEQFFGPGTRLTVL.

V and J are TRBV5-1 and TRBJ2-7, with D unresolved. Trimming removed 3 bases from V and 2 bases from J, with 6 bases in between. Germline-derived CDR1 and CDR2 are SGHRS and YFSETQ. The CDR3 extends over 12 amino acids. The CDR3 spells CASSSTPYEQYF. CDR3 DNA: TGCGCCAGCAGCTCAACACCCTACGAGCAGTACTTC.

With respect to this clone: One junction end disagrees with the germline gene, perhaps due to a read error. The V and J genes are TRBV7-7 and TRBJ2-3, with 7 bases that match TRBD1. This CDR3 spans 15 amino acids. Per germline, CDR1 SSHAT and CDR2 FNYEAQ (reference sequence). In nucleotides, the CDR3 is TGTGCTAGCAGCTCAAACTTCGGACAGGAACATACGCAGTATTTT. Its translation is CASSSNFGQEHTQYF.

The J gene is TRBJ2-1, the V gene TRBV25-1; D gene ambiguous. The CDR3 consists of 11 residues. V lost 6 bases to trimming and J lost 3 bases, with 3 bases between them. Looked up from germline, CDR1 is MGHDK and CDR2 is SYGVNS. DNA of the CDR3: TGTGCCAGCAGCCTCTACAATGAGCAGTTCTTC. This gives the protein CASSLYNEQFF.

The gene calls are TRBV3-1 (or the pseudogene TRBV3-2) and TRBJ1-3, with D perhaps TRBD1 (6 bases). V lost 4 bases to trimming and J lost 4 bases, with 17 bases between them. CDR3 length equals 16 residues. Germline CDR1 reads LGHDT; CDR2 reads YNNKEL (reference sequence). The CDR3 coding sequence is TGTGCCAGCAGCCTGACCTCCGGGACAAACGGAAACACCATATATTTT. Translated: CASSLTSGTNGNTIYF.

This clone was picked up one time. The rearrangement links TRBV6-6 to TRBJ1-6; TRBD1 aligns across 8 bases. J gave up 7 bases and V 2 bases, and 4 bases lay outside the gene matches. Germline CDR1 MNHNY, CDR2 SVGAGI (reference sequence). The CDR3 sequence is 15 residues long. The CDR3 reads CASSYMDRANSPLHF. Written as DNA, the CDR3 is TGTGCCAGCAGTTACATGGACAGGGCGAATTCACCCCTCCACTTT.

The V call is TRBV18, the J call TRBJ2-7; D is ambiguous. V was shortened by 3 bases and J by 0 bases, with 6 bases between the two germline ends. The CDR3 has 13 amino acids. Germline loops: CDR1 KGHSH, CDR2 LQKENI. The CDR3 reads CASSPVSSYEQYF. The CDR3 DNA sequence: TGTGCCAGCTCACCGGTGAGCTCCTACGAGCAGTACTTC. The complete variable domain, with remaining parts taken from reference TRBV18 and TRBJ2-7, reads NAGVMQNPRHLVRRRGQEARLRCSPMKGHSHVYWYRQLPEEGLKFMVYLQKENIIDESGMPKERFSAEFPKEGPSILRIQQVVRGDSAAYFCASSPVSSYEQYFGPGTRLTVT.

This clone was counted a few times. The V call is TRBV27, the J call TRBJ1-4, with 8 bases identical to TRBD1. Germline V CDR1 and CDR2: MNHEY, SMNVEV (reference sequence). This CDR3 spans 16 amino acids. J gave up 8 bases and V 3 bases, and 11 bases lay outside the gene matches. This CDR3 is CASSFSPPGGGEKLFF. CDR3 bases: TGTGCCAGCAGTTTTTCCCCGCCAGGGGGCGGCGAAAAACTGTTTTTT.

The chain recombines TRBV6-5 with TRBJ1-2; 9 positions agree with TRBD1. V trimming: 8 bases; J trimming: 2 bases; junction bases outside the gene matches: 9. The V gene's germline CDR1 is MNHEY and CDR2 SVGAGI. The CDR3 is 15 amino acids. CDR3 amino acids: CASLGQGTSNYGYTF. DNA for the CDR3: TGTGCCAGCCTTGGACAGGGGACCTCCAACTATGGCTACACCTTC.

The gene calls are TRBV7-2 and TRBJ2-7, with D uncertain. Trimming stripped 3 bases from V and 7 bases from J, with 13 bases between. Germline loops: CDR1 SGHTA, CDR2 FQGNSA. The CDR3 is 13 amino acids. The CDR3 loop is CASSFRMTREQYF. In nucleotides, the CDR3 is TGTGCCAGCAGCTTCAGGATGACCCGGGAGCAGTACTTC. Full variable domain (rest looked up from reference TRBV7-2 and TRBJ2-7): GAGVSQSPSNKVTEKGKDVELRCDPISGHTALYWYRQSLGQGLEFLIYFQGNSAPDKSGLPSDRFSAERTGGSVSTLTIQRTQQEDSAVYLCASSFRMTREQYFGPGTRLTVT.

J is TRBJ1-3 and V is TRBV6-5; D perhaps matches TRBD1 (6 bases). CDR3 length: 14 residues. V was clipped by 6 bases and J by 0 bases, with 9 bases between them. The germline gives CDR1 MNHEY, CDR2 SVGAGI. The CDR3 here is CASRRQDSGNTIYF. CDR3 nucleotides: TGTGCCAGCAGGAGACAGGACTCTGGAAACACCATATATTTT.

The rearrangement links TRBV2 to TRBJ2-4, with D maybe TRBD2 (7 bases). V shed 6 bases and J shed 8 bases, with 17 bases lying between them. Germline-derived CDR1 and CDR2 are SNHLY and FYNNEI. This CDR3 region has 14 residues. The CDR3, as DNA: TGTGCCAGCAGGTTCTTTGCGGGGGCGGACATTCAGTACTTC. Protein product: CASRFFAGADIQYF.

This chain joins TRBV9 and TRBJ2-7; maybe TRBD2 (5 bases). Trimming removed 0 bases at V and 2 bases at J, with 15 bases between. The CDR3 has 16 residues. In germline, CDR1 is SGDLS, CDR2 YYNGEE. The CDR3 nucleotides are TGTGCCAGCAGCGTAGATCCGGGGAGCTCCCCCTACGAGCAGTACTTC. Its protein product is CASSVDPGSSPYEQYF.

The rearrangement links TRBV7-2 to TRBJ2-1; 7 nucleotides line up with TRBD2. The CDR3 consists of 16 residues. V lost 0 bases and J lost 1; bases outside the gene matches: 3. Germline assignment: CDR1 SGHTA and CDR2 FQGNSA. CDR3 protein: CASSLASGISYNEQFF. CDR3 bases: TGTGCCAGCAGCTTAGCGAGCGGGATTTCCTACAATGAGCAGTTCTTC.

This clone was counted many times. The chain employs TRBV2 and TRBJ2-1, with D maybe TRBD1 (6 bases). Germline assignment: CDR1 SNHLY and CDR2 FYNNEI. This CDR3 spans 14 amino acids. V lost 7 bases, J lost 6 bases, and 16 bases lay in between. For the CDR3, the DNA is TGTGCCAGCATAGGTTTTACAGGGAGCAATGAGCAGTTCTTC. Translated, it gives CASIGFTGSNEQFF.

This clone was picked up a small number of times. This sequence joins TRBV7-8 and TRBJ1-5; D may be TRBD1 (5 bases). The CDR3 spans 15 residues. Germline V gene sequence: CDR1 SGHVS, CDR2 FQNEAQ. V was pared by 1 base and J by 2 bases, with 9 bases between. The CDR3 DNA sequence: TGTGCCAGCAGCTTAGGTCCCAGGGGCAATCAGCCCCAGCATTTT. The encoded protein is CASSLGPRGNQPQHF.

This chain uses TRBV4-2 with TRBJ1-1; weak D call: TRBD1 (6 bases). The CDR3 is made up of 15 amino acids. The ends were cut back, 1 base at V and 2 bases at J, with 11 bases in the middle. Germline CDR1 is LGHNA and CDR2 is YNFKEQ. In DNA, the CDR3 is TGTGCCAGCAGCCAAGGGCAGGGGATAAACACTGAAGCTTTCTTT. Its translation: CASSQGQGINTEAFF.

CDR3 coding DNA: TGTGCCAGTTCGGACAGACCCCAAGAGACCCAGTACTTC. This translates into CASSDRPQETQYF. J is TRBJ2-5 and V is TRBV19; weak D call: TRBD1 (6 bases). The CDR3 is 13 amino acids. V lost 8 bases and J 1 base, leaving 11 bases between the germline ends. Germline assignment: CDR1 LNHDA and CDR2 SQIVND (reference sequence). The variable domain in full, completed from reference TRBV19 and TRBJ2-5, reads DGGITQSPKYLFRKEGQNVTLSCEQNLNHDAMYWYRQDPGQGLRLIYYSQIVNDFQKGDIAEGYSVSREKKESFPLTVTSAQKNPTAFYLCASSDRPQETQYFGPGTRLLVL.

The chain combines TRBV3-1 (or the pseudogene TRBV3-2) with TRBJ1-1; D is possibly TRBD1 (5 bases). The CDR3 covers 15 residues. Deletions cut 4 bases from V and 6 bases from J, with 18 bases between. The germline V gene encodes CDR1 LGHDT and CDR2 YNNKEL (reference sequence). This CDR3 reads CASSPSAGGLAEAFF. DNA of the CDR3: TGTGCCAGCAGCCCTTCCGCGGGGGGTCTCGCTGAAGCTTTCTTT.

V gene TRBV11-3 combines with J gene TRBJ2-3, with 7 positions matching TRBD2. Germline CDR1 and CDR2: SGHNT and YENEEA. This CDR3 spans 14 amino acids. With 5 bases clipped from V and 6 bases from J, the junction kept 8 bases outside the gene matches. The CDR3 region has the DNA TGTGCCAGCAGCCCCCCCGGGAGGTCGGATACGCAGTATTTT. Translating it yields CASSPPGRSDTQYF. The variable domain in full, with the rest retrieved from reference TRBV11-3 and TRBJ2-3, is EAGVVQSPRYKIIEKKQPVAFWCNPISGHNTLYWYLQNLGQGPELLIRYENEEAVDDSQLPKDRFSAERLKGVDSTLKIQPAELGDSAVYLCASSPPGRSDTQYFGPGTRLTVL.

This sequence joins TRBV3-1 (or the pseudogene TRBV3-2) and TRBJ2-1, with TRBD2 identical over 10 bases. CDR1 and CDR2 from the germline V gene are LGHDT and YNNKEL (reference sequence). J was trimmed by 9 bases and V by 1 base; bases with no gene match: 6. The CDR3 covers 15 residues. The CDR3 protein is CASSQVSLAGAEQFF. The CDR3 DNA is TGTGCCAGCAGCCAAGTCTCGCTAGCGGGAGCTGAGCAGTTCTTC.

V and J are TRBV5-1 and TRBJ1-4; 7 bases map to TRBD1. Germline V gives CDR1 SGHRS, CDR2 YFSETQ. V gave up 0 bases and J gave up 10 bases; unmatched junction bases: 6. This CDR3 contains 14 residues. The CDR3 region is CASSLGSQGLKLFF. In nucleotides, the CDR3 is TGCGCCAGCAGCTTGGGATCACAGGGGTTAAAACTGTTTTTT. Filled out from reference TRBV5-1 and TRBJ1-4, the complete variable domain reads KAGVTQTPRYLIKTRGQQVTLSCSPISGHRSVSWYQQTPGQGLQFLFEYFSETQRNKGNFPGRFSGRQFSNSRSEMNVSTLELGDSALYLCASSLGSQGLKLFFGSGTQLSVL.

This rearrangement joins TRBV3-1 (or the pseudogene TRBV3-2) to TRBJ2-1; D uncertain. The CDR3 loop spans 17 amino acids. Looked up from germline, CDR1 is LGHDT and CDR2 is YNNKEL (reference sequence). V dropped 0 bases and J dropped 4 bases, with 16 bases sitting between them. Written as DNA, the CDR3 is TGTGCCAGCAGCCAAGATTTAATCGGTCGGAGATACAATGAGCAGTTCTTC. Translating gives CASSQDLIGRRYNEQFF.

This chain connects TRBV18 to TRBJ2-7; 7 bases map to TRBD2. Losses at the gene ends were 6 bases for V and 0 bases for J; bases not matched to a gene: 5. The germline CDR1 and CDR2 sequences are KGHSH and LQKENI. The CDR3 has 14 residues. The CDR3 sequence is CASSTSGNSYEQYF. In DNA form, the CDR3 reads TGTGCCAGCTCGACAAGCGGGAACTCCTACGAGCAGTACTTC.

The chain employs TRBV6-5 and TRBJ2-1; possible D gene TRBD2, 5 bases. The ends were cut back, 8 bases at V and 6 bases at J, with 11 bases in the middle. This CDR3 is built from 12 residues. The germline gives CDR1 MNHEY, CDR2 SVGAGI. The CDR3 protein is CASSGRGNEQFF. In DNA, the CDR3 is TGTGCCAGCTCCGGACGGGGCAATGAGCAGTTCTTC.